This T cell receptor (beta chain) was identified during a study of T-cell memory formation after mild COVID-19. Study-level findings and limits: Pre-infection memory showed some responding clones, and this suggested that cross-reactive memory joined.

From 5'RACE with constant-segment primers came TCR alpha and TCR beta cDNA libraries that carried sample barcodes and UMIs. TCRdb independently ran MiXCR on the 5' RACE reads; one entry per CDR3 protein. Of 200,000 to 250,000 distinct CDR3 sequences listed, roughly a tenth are singletons. This clonotype has only a few counts. Antigen: not known. CDR3 size: 15 residues. V was shortened by 4 bases and J by 2 bases, with 13 bases between the two germline ends. Germline lookup yields CDR1 SGHDT and CDR2 YYEEEE. The chain has TRBV5-6 and TRBJ2-1, with D perhaps given as TRBD1 or TRBD2 (5 bases each). This receptor was identified in a man younger than 35 who had mild COVID-19 (a few samples of this study predate the infection). Cell type and time point are not known. Sequencing was done on a sample of PBMCs or a T cell subset sorted from them (not recorded which). CDR3 sequence: CASSRGTDAYNEQFF. The CDR3 DNA follows: TGTGCCAGCAGCAGAGGGACCGACGCCTACAATGAGCAGTTCTTC.